This T cell receptor beta chain was found in a study of human T cells and chemical hapten exposure. Turning to the study itself: The patient population, which was mostly female, had alopecia areata, totalis or universalis.

CDR1 is SGHVS, CDR2 FNYEAQ, per germline. This CDR3 is built from 16 residues. V lost 5 bases and J lost 9, with 23 bases in between. TCRdb passed the RACE reads through MiXCR, listing each CDR3 protein once. The table lists about 80,000 distinct CDR3 sequences, 12% to 15% of them singletons. This clonotype was counted only a few times. Indicated time point: pre-sensitization, week 0. Treatment: therapeutic diphenylcyclopropenone sensitization with weekly scalp DPC. The starting material, unfractionated whole blood, was used for total RNA extraction. This receptor was obtained from a woman aged 50 to 60 with alopecia areata. Some clones in this sample may be carry-over from other donors' samples. The V call is TRBV7-6, the J call TRBJ2-1, with TRBD2 as a possible D gene (6 bases). The input for sequencing was whole blood, taken in connection with sensitization to the hapten diphenylcyclopropenone (DPC). CDR3 bases: TGTGCCAGCAGCCCGGGACTCTCCGGTGTAAGTTTTGAGCAGTTCTTC. It specifies CASSPGLSGVSFEQFF.